These 22 T cell receptor beta chains were sequenced from one sample in a study of T cells in Graves' hyperthyroidism and ophthalmopathy. What was amplified from RNA transcripts were TCR beta CDR3 regions. The HTBI primer set served for first-round RT-PCR of the TCR CDR3. MiXCR was run by TCRdb on the multiplex PCR reads, yielding one entry per CDR3 protein. The data hold some 500,000 distinct CDR3 sequences, with approximately 15% observed a single time. The source material was blood. These receptors originate from a woman aged 18 to 35 with Graves' hyperthyroidism.

The table lists this clonotype with many counts. The chain couples TRBV12-3 or TRBV12-4 to TRBJ2-2, with a possible D match to TRBD2 (5 bases). Between the trimmed V and J ends, which lost 2 bases and 6 bases, there was a span of 10 bases. The CDR3 runs to 14 residues. CDR3 amino acids: CASSLSGSAGELFF. The DNA of the CDR3 is TGTGCCAGCAGTTTATCTGGGAGCGCCGGGGAGCTGTTTTTT.

This clonotype was detected ten times or more. The chain combines TRBV11-2 with TRBJ2-1; 7 bases agree with TRBD2. With 2 bases clipped from V and 8 bases from J, the junction kept 9 bases outside the gene matches. Germline loops: CDR1 SGHAT, CDR2 FQNNGV. CDR3 length: 15 amino acids. The CDR3 here is CASSLFVAGAYEQFF. The CDR3 DNA reads as TGTGCCAGCAGCTTATTTGTTGCGGGAGCATATGAGCAGTTCTTC.

Worth noting for this clonotype: The junction departs from germline at one end; a sequencing error may be responsible. This rearrangement joins TRBV30 to TRBJ2-3; D is possibly TRBD1 or TRBD2 (5 bases each). Germline lookup yields CDR1 GTSNPN and CDR2 SVGIG (reference sequence). The length of the CDR3 is 15 residues. The CDR3 reads CAGAYGRSSTNTQYF. CDR3 nucleotides: TGTGCCGGGGCGTATGGGAGATCTAGCACAAATACGCAGTATTTT.

This chain uses TRBV7-9 with TRBJ1-4; 7 bases are a match to TRBD1. The V gene's germline CDR1 is SEHNR and CDR2 FQNEAQ (reference sequence). Unmatched junction bases numbered 7, after V lost 8 bases and J lost 4 bases. The CDR3 length is 14 residues. The CDR3: CASSRPGGNEKLFF. The DNA for the CDR3 is TGTGCCAGCTCAAGGCCAGGGGGTAATGAAAAACTGTTTTTT. The full variable domain, in which reference TRBV7-9 and TRBJ1-4 provide the parts outside the CDR3, is DTGVSQNPRHKITKRGQNVTFRCDPISEHNRLYWYRQTLGQGPEFLTYFQNEAQLEKSRLLSDRFSAERPKGSFSTLEIQRTEQGDSAMYLCASSRPGGNEKLFFGSGTQLSVL.

The CDR3 bases are TGCGCCAGCAGCGGGAACGGGGACAGCTATTATGGCTACACCTTC. Translating it yields CASSGNGDSYYGYTF. The V gene is TRBV5-1, the J gene TRBJ1-2; 7 nucleotides align to TRBD1. CDR3 length: 15 amino acids. From germline, CDR1 is SGHRS and CDR2 YFSETQ. V trimming: 4 bases; J trimming: 5 bases; junction bases outside the gene matches: 11. Full variable domain (outside the CDR3, taken from reference TRBV5-1 and TRBJ1-2): KAGVTQTPRYLIKTRGQQVTLSCSPISGHRSVSWYQQTPGQGLQFLFEYFSETQRNKGNFPGRFSGRQFSNSRSEMNVSTLELGDSALYLCASSGNGDSYYGYTFGSGTRLTVV.

Points on this clonotype: A much larger clone lies a single base off, so this may be a read error. The chain couples TRBV6-2 or TRBV6-3 to TRBJ1-5, with 8 bases lining up with TRBD1. Per germline, CDR1 MNHEY and CDR2 SVGEGT. This CDR3 is 14 amino acids long. CDR3 loop: CASIKSGGRQPRHF. The CDR3 nucleotides are TGTGCCAGCATAAAATCAGGGGGCCGTCAGCCCCGGCATTTT.

There are many counts of this clonotype. The chain links TRBV9 to TRBJ2-3; tentative D call: TRBD1 (6 bases). The CDR3 extends over 16 amino acids. CDR1 and CDR2 from the germline V gene are SGDLS and YYNGEE. V lost 0 bases, J lost 2 bases, and 13 bases lay in between. The CDR3 bases are TGTGCCAGCAGCGTAGGGACGGGACACATCACAGATACGCAGTATTTT. Protein sequence: CASSVGTGHITDTQYF.

This clonotype was observed once. It may be a read error: a sequence one base away is much more abundant. The chain uses TRBV11-2 and TRBJ1-1; D perhaps matches TRBD1 (6 bases). This CDR3 contains 13 residues. Trimming removed 5 bases from V and 0 bases from J, with 7 bases in between. CDR1 is SGHAT, CDR2 FQNNGV, per germline. Here the CDR3 DNA reads TGTGCCAGCAGCGCAGGGGTGAACACTGAAGCTTTCTTT. Translating it yields CASSAGVNTEAFF.

This clonotype came up a few times. V and J are TRBV6-1 and TRBJ2-3; tentative D call: TRBD2 (6 bases). Looked up from germline, CDR1 is MNHNS and CDR2 is SASEGT. The CDR3 extends over 16 amino acids. V lost 5 bases to trimming and J lost 6 bases, with 21 bases between them. The CDR3 DNA is TGTGCCAGCAGTAGGGTGTCCGGGACTGGGACTGATACGCAGTATTTT. Translation: CASSRVSGTGTDTQYF.

This clonotype appeared many times. V is TRBV20-1 and J is TRBJ2-5; perhaps TRBD1 as D (5 bases). V was cut by 3 bases and J by 5 bases, with 10 bases left in between. The CDR3 length is 12 residues. In germline, CDR1 is DFQATT, CDR2 SNEGSKA (reference sequence). The DNA for the CDR3 is TGCAGTGCTAGTATAGGGGTTGAGACCCAGTACTTC. It is translated as CSASIGVETQYF.

In this sample, this clonotype turned up many times. This chain joins TRBV12-3 or TRBV12-4 and TRBJ2-1, with 14 nucleotides matching TRBD2. V dropped 7 bases and J dropped 9; count of bases not matched to a gene: 5. This CDR3 is built from 14 residues. The CDR3 here is CASIMGTSGSEQFF. CDR3 DNA: TGTGCCAGCATTATGGGGACTAGCGGGAGTGAGCAGTTCTTC.

This clonotype was recorded many times. The chain is built from TRBV7-9 and TRBJ2-1, with 9 bases fitting TRBD2. This CDR3 contains 12 residues. V lost 3 bases to trimming and J lost 13 bases; unmatched junction nucleotides: 4. The V gene's germline CDR1 is SEHNR and CDR2 FQNEAQ (reference sequence). CDR3 coding DNA: TGTGCCAGCAGCTTTATCGGGACTAGCCAGTTCTTC. Its protein product is CASSFIGTSQFF.

This clonotype has just a few counts. This chain connects TRBV5-5 to TRBJ2-3, with TRBD2 identical over 12 bases. The V segment lost 0 bases and the J segment 4 bases; nucleotides outside the gene matches: 6. CDR1 and CDR2 (germline): SGHKS, YYEKEE (reference sequence). The CDR3 loop spans 17 amino acids. The CDR3 sequence: CASSLAPASGRADTQYF. The CDR3 bases are TGTGCCAGCAGCTTGGCCCCTGCTAGCGGGAGGGCAGATACGCAGTATTTT. Together with reference TRBV5-5 and TRBJ2-3, the CDR3 gives the full variable domain: DAGVTQSPTHLIKTRGQQVTLRCSPISGHKSVSWYQQVLGQGPQFIFQYYEKEERGRGNFPDRFSARQFPNYSSELNVNALLLGDSALYLCASSLAPASGRADTQYFGPGTRLTVL.

The chain has TRBV30 and TRBJ2-2; 9 nucleotides agree with TRBD2. Germline CDR1 is GTSNPN and CDR2 is SVGIG (reference sequence). The CDR3 extends over 18 amino acids. With 2 bases clipped from V and 1 base from J, the junction kept 11 bases outside the gene matches. The CDR3 DNA sequence: TGTGCCTGGAGTCGACGGCTAGCGGGAACAATGAACACCGGGGAGCTGTTTTTT. This translates into CAWSRRLAGTMNTGELFF.

This clonotype was counted between two and nine times. The J gene is TRBJ2-1, the V gene TRBV12-5; 7 nucleotides align to TRBD1. Germline V gives CDR1 LGHNT, CDR2 FRNRAP. V lost 7 bases, J lost 7 bases, and 4 bases stayed unmatched. The CDR3 sequence is 12 residues long. The CDR3 is CASVTGENEQFF. The CDR3 DNA sequence: TGTGCTAGTGTCACAGGGGAGAATGAGCAGTTCTTC.

This clonotype was recorded many times. V and J are TRBV7-8 and TRBJ1-2; TRBD1 agrees at 7 bases. This CDR3 spans 12 amino acids. Germline CDR1 reads SGHVS; CDR2 reads FQNEAQ. Trimming cost V 5 bases and J 9 bases; bases outside gene matches: 6. In DNA form, the CDR3 reads TGTGCCAGCAGCCGGGACAGCGGTAGCTACACCTTC. It yields the protein CASSRDSGSYTF.

This clonotype was detected ten times or more. The chain recombines TRBV27 with TRBJ2-5, with D maybe TRBD2 (5 bases). Per germline, CDR1 MNHEY and CDR2 SMNVEV (reference sequence). CDR3 length: 16 residues. Trimming left V 0 bases short and J 1 base short, with 12 bases between. The CDR3 loop is CASSLSFGELQETQYF. CDR3 nucleotides: TGTGCCAGCAGTTTATCATTTGGGGAGCTCCAAGAGACCCAGTACTTC.

In its sample, this clonotype was seen many times. V usage is TRBV6-1 and J usage is TRBJ2-7; D possibly corresponds to TRBD2 (6 bases). CDR1 is MNHNS and CDR2 is SASEGT in the germline V gene. Trimming removed 6 bases from V and 4 bases from J, with 22 bases in between. The CDR3 loop spans 16 amino acids. CDR3 in amino acids: CASSPPPGTPPYEQYF. CDR3 in DNA: TGTGCCAGCAGCCCCCCGCCTGGGACTCCTCCTTACGAGCAGTACTTC.

This clonotype was seen repeatedly, ten times or more. CDR3: CASSPGRRWVNTEAFF. Here the CDR3 DNA reads TGTGCCAGCAGCCCCGGTAGGCGGTGGGTGAACACTGAAGCTTTCTTT. The chain recombines TRBV6-1 with TRBJ1-1; D not resolved. The germline CDR1 and CDR2 sequences are MNHNS and SASEGT. The CDR3 has 16 residues. Trimming left V 6 bases short and J 0 bases short, with 17 bases between.

In this sample, this clonotype turned up many times. This chain uses TRBV28 with TRBJ2-7; 7 nucleotides match TRBD2. The CDR3 runs to 15 residues. V shed 5 bases, J shed 1 base, and the junction held 8 bases outside the gene matches. Per germline, CDR1 MDHEN and CDR2 SYDVKM. CDR3 nucleotide sequence: TGTGCCAGCAGTAGTCTCCTAGCGGAATCCTACGAGCAGTACGTC. Protein product: CASSSLLAESYEQYV.

This clonotype has at least ten counts. V gene TRBV7-2 combines with J gene TRBJ2-7, with 7 bases aligning to TRBD2. Germline CDR1 and CDR2: SGHTA and FQGNSA. This CDR3 contains 13 residues. The J segment lost 3 bases and the V segment lost 4 bases, leaving 3 bases of the junction unmatched. CDR3 region: CASSSGGSYEQYF. Here the CDR3 DNA reads TGTGCCAGCAGCTCGGGAGGAAGCTACGAGCAGTACTTC.

Ten or more counts support this clonotype. The CDR3 DNA reads TGTGCCAGCAGTTTTCGCCGTGGCAGGGTAGGCGAGCAGTACGTC. Its translation is CASSFRRGRVGEQYV. V and J are TRBV28 and TRBJ2-7; the D gene is possibly TRBD1 (5 bases). Trimming left V 3 bases short and J 6 bases short, with 18 bases between. The germline V gene has CDR1 MDHEN and CDR2 SYDVKM. The CDR3 has 15 amino acids.